This T cell receptor (beta chain) was identified in a study of blood T cell repertoires in COVID-19. This clone was seen more than once but under ten times. The CDR3 extends over 15 amino acids. J gave up 4 bases and V 2 bases, and 4 bases lay outside the gene matches. Germline lookup yields CDR1 SGHRS and CDR2 YFSETQ. Measured with immunoSEQ multiplex PCR; TCRdb has only the in-frame clones, and not every one. The table records about 200,000 clones, 65% to 85% of them present only once. The rearrangement uses TRBV5-1 and TRBJ2-5; 11 positions match TRBD2. Material: peripheral blood. The sequence was collected from a woman aged 50 to 60 with acute or convalescent COVID-19. CDR3 DNA: TGCGCCAGCAGCTTTAGCGGGAGGGATAGAGAGACCCAGTACTTC. It encodes CASSFSGRDRETQYF.